The rows below give T cell receptor beta chains drawn from one sample of a study. Profiling relied on immunoSEQ multiplex PCR, and the TCRdb table lists in-frame clones only, not all of them. Of some 70,000 clones in the sample, around 93% were seen once. The sequencing input was PBMCs. The receptors derive from a man aged 40-50 years with rheumatoid arthritis. Each CDR3 is given with its conserved first and last residue. D genes are given only for firm matches. Clone size appears in some rows only: once, few, many, or a class for an expanded clone.

j_call: TRBJ2-2; clone_size: -; d_call: TRBD1; v_call: TRBV18; cdr3_nt: TGTGCCAGCTCACCAACACAGGGGCCTAACACCGGGGAGCTGTTTTTT; cdr3_aa: CASSPTQGPNTGELFF
j_call: TRBJ1-2; clone_size: -; d_call: TRBD1; v_call: TRBV6-5; cdr3_nt: TGTGCCAGCAGCCTTCCGGGACAGCGGAGCTACACCTTC; cdr3_aa: CASSLPGQRSYTF
j_call: TRBJ1-4; clone_size: -; d_call: -; v_call: TRBV9; cdr3_nt: TGTGCCAGCAGCGTAAGGGCTTCTAATGAAAAACTGTTTTTT; cdr3_aa: CASSVRASNEKLFF
j_call: TRBJ2-1; clone_size: once; d_call: TRBD2; v_call: TRBV28; cdr3_nt: TGTGCCAGCAGTCTTAGCGGGAGGATCGACAATGAGCAGTTCTTC; cdr3_aa: CASSLSGRIDNEQFF
j_call: TRBJ1-4; clone_size: -; d_call: -; v_call: TRBV6-1; cdr3_nt: TGTGCCAGCAGTGATTGGGGGGGAGAAGGTGAAAAACTGTTTTTT; cdr3_aa: CASSDWGGEGEKLFF
j_call: TRBJ2-7; clone_size: once; d_call: TRBD2; v_call: TRBV15; cdr3_nt: TGTGCCACCAGGACAACTACGCTTAGCGGGGCATACGAGCAGTACTTC; cdr3_aa: CATRTTTLSGAYEQYF
j_call: TRBJ2-5; clone_size: -; d_call: TRBD2; v_call: TRBV5-1; cdr3_nt: TGCGCCAGCAGCTTGGAATCACCTAGCGGGAGGGAGACCCAGTACTTC; cdr3_aa: CASSLESPSGRETQYF
j_call: TRBJ1-6; clone_size: -; d_call: TRBD1; v_call: TRBV4-2; cdr3_nt: TGTGCCAGCAGCCCACAGACCGGGACAGGAACATACGAATCCCTCCACTTT; cdr3_aa: CASSPQTGTGTYESLHF
j_call: TRBJ2-5; clone_size: -; d_call: -; v_call: TRBV24-1; cdr3_nt: TGTGCCACCAGTGACCCTGCCTCAGGTGTGGAGACCCAGTACTTC; cdr3_aa: CATSDPASGVETQYF
j_call: TRBJ1-6; clone_size: -; d_call: -; v_call: TRBV3-1/TRBV3-2; cdr3_nt: TGTGCCAGCAGCCAAGATGAGGGAACGCTTAGACCCCTCCACTTT; cdr3_aa: CASSQDEGTLRPLHF
j_call: TRBJ1-1; clone_size: -; d_call: -; v_call: TRBV28; cdr3_nt: TGTGCCAGCAGGCCCGGGGCTTCTGAAGCTTTCTTT; cdr3_aa: CASRPGASEAFF
j_call: TRBJ1-3; clone_size: -; d_call: -; v_call: TRBV6-5; cdr3_nt: TGTGCCAGCAGGTCTTACAACACCATATATTTT; cdr3_aa: CASRSYNTIYF
j_call: TRBJ1-1; clone_size: -; d_call: TRBD1; v_call: TRBV5-1; cdr3_nt: TGCGCCAGCAGCTTACTAGACAGGGGGCGGACTGAAGCTTTCTTT; cdr3_aa: CASSLLDRGRTEAFF
j_call: TRBJ1-5; clone_size: -; d_call: -; v_call: TRBV21-1; cdr3_nt: TGTGCCAGCAGCCTCCCCGGACACGATAGCAATCAGCCCCAGCATTTT; cdr3_aa: CASSLPGHDSNQPQHF
j_call: TRBJ1-1; clone_size: -; d_call: -; v_call: TRBV2; cdr3_nt: TGTGCCAGCACCCGACAGGCGGACACTGAAGCTTTCTTT; cdr3_aa: CASTRQADTEAFF
j_call: TRBJ2-5; clone_size: -; d_call: -; v_call: TRBV7-8; cdr3_nt: TGTGCCAGCAGCTTATATCAGGATCAAGAGACCCAGTACTTC; cdr3_aa: CASSLYQDQETQYF
j_call: TRBJ2-2; clone_size: -; d_call: -; v_call: TRBV6-5; cdr3_nt: TGTGCCAGCAGTTCTTGGGGGAAGAACACCGGGGAGCTGTTTTTT; cdr3_aa: CASSSWGKNTGELFF
j_call: TRBJ2-1; clone_size: -; d_call: -; v_call: TRBV11-3; cdr3_nt: TGTGCCAGCAGCTTAGGGGAGGACAGCTGGTACAATGAGCAGTTCTTC; cdr3_aa: CASSLGEDSWYNEQFF
j_call: TRBJ2-2; clone_size: -; d_call: TRBD1; v_call: TRBV12-5; cdr3_nt: TGTGCTAGTGGCCGGGGACAGGGGGACACCGGGGAGCTGTTTTTT; cdr3_aa: CASGRGQGDTGELFF
j_call: TRBJ1-1; clone_size: -; d_call: -; v_call: TRBV13; cdr3_nt: TGTGCCAGCAGCTTAAGGGGACACTTGGGCCTTGAAGCTTTCTTT; cdr3_aa: CASSLRGHLGLEAFF
j_call: TRBJ2-3; clone_size: once; d_call: -; v_call: TRBV5-1; cdr3_nt: TGCGCCAGCAGGAAGCCTGCCGTGGATACGCAGTATTTT; cdr3_aa: CASRKPAVDTQYF
j_call: TRBJ2-7; clone_size: -; d_call: -; v_call: TRBV9; cdr3_nt: TGTGCCAGCAGCGTGGGGAGACAGGAGTCCTACGAGCAGTACTTC; cdr3_aa: CASSVGRQESYEQYF
j_call: TRBJ2-4; clone_size: -; d_call: -; v_call: TRBV19; cdr3_nt: TGTGCCAGTAGTATAGCGGTGACAGGAGCCAAAAACATTCAGTACTTC; cdr3_aa: CASSIAVTGAKNIQYF
j_call: TRBJ2-1; clone_size: -; d_call: -; v_call: TRBV6-6; cdr3_nt: TGTGCCAGCAGTACAGGTGGCCTGGGGGGCAATGAGCAGTTCTTC; cdr3_aa: CASSTGGLGGNEQFF
j_call: TRBJ2-2; clone_size: -; d_call: TRBD1; v_call: TRBV19; cdr3_nt: TGTGCCAGTACCCGTGCCAGATTTGGACAGGGTGACACCGGGGAGCTGTTTTTT; cdr3_aa: CASTRARFGQGDTGELFF
j_call: TRBJ2-7; clone_size: -; d_call: -; v_call: TRBV5-1; cdr3_nt: TGCGCCAGCAGCTTGGACCAGGGCCTCTACGAGCAGTACTTC; cdr3_aa: CASSLDQGLYEQYF
j_call: TRBJ2-1; clone_size: -; d_call: TRBD2; v_call: TRBV19; cdr3_nt: TGTGCCAGTAGTATTGATCTAGCGGAGAGCTCCTACAATGAGCAGTTCTTC; cdr3_aa: CASSIDLAESSYNEQFF
j_call: TRBJ2-4; clone_size: -; d_call: TRBD1; v_call: TRBV29-1; cdr3_nt: TGCAGCGTTGAGAGGCAGGGGGCGGCCAAAAACATTCAGTACTTC; cdr3_aa: CSVERQGAAKNIQYF
j_call: TRBJ2-7; clone_size: -; d_call: -; v_call: TRBV2; cdr3_nt: TGTGCCATCCTGATTGGGGGCTCCTACGAGCAGTACTTC; cdr3_aa: CAILIGGSYEQYF
j_call: TRBJ2-7; clone_size: -; d_call: -; v_call: TRBV2; cdr3_nt: TGTGCCTTCCGGAGGGAGTACGAGCAGTACTTC; cdr3_aa: CAFRREYEQYF
j_call: TRBJ2-1; clone_size: once; d_call: -; v_call: TRBV5-1; cdr3_nt: TGCGCCAGCAGCCCTTACTTCAATGAGCAGTTCTTC; cdr3_aa: CASSPYFNEQFF
j_call: TRBJ2-1; clone_size: -; d_call: TRBD2; v_call: TRBV19; cdr3_nt: TGTGCCAGTAGTCTAATCGGGACTAGCGGGAGAACCAATGAGCAGTTCTTC; cdr3_aa: CASSLIGTSGRTNEQFF
j_call: TRBJ2-2; clone_size: -; d_call: TRBD1; v_call: TRBV7-7; cdr3_nt: TGTGCTACCTTCAAACTACCGGGACAGGGGAACACCGGGGAGCTGTTTTTT; cdr3_aa: CATFKLPGQGNTGELFF
j_call: TRBJ2-2; clone_size: -; d_call: TRBD2; v_call: TRBV7-3; cdr3_nt: TGTGCCAGCAGCCCCGGGACTAGCGTCTCCCTGGCCGGGGAGCTGTTTTTT; cdr3_aa: CASSPGTSVSLAGELFF
j_call: TRBJ1-5; clone_size: few; d_call: TRBD1; v_call: TRBV27; cdr3_nt: TGTGCCAGCAGCCTAGCGACAGGGGGTCAGCCCCAGCATTTT; cdr3_aa: CASSLATGGQPQHF
j_call: TRBJ2-5; clone_size: -; d_call: -; v_call: TRBV28; cdr3_nt: TGTGCCAGCAGTTTATCGATCGGGAATATACAAGAGACCCAGTACTTC; cdr3_aa: CASSLSIGNIQETQYF
j_call: TRBJ2-2; clone_size: -; d_call: -; v_call: TRBV4-2; cdr3_nt: TGTGCCAGCAGCCAAGAGATGGCGGCCGGGGAGCTGTTTTTT; cdr3_aa: CASSQEMAAGELFF
j_call: TRBJ2-1; clone_size: once; d_call: -; v_call: TRBV28; cdr3_nt: TGTGCCACCCAAGAGGTCGGGGCCTCCTACAATGAGCAGTTCTTC; cdr3_aa: CATQEVGASYNEQFF
j_call: TRBJ2-7; clone_size: -; d_call: TRBD1; v_call: TRBV14; cdr3_nt: TGTGCCAGCAGCCCACCCGGGACAGGGGTGGAGCAGTACTTC; cdr3_aa: CASSPPGTGVEQYF
j_call: TRBJ2-2; clone_size: -; d_call: -; v_call: TRBV19; cdr3_nt: TGTGCCAGTAGCCCGGTACTGACTTATTTAGGGGAGCTGTTTTTT; cdr3_aa: CASSPVLTYLGELFF
j_call: TRBJ1-2; clone_size: -; d_call: -; v_call: TRBV11-2; cdr3_nt: TGTGCCAGCAGCTTAGTTTCAGGCTATGGCTACACCTTC; cdr3_aa: CASSLVSGYGYTF
j_call: TRBJ2-2; clone_size: -; d_call: -; v_call: TRBV7-9; cdr3_nt: TGTGCCAGCAGGTCCGGAGGGGGTAGTGACACCGGGGAGCTGTTTTTT; cdr3_aa: CASRSGGGSDTGELFF
j_call: TRBJ2-1; clone_size: -; d_call: -; v_call: TRBV3-1/TRBV3-2; cdr3_nt: TGTGCCAGCAGCCCGGGGGCTTGGGATGAGCAGTTCTTC; cdr3_aa: CASSPGAWDEQFF
j_call: TRBJ2-7; clone_size: -; d_call: -; v_call: TRBV15; cdr3_nt: TGTGCCACCAGCAGAGATCCCTCTTCATCTTACGAGCAGTACTTC; cdr3_aa: CATSRDPSSSYEQYF
j_call: TRBJ2-7; clone_size: -; d_call: TRBD2; v_call: TRBV6-2/TRBV6-3; cdr3_nt: TGTGCCAGCAGTTACAGGCCCGGGACTAGCGGATACGAGCAGTACTTC; cdr3_aa: CASSYRPGTSGYEQYF
j_call: TRBJ2-3; clone_size: once; d_call: -; v_call: TRBV21-1; cdr3_nt: TGTGCCAGCAGCGAACCCCCAGGGGACACCCGCACAGATACGCAGTATTTT; cdr3_aa: CASSEPPGDTRTDTQYF
j_call: TRBJ1-3; clone_size: -; d_call: -; v_call: TRBV28; cdr3_nt: TGTGCCAGCAGCGGGACAACCAGAAACACCATATATTTT; cdr3_aa: CASSGTTRNTIYF
j_call: TRBJ2-2; clone_size: -; d_call: -; v_call: TRBV24-1; cdr3_nt: TGTGCCACCAGTCCCTCGAACACCGGGGAGCTGTTTTTT; cdr3_aa: CATSPSNTGELFF
j_call: TRBJ1-1; clone_size: -; d_call: TRBD1; v_call: TRBV6-5; cdr3_nt: TGTGCCAGCGACAGACAGGGGGCTGGCACTGAAGCTTTCTTT; cdr3_aa: CASDRQGAGTEAFF
j_call: TRBJ2-3; clone_size: once; d_call: -; v_call: TRBV7-9; cdr3_nt: TGTGCCAGCAGCTTATACCGGACAGGCACAGATACGCAGTATTTT; cdr3_aa: CASSLYRTGTDTQYF